This T cell receptor beta chain was sequenced during a study of cytomegalovirus exposure and HLA in healthy donors. On the study more broadly: Later analysis reported that the approximately 120 validation repertoires shared the platform of the 650 to 700 first-cohort repertoires. Broader study findings: Reported performance of the classifier showed diagnosis of cytomegalovirus status with high specificity and sensitivity. The TCR clusters that emerged in the first cohort tended, a later analysis found, to co-occur in the 120 or so validation repertoires.

CDR3 length: 16 residues. Germline V gives CDR1 MGHRA, CDR2 YSYEKL. The V and J ends lost 0 bases and 0 bases respectively, with 9 bases between them. Remarks on this clone: Its antigen remains unknown.

The study drew the donors from its roughly 120-subject validation cohort, separate from the roughly 670-subject first cohort. The protocol was immunoSEQ multiplex PCR, while the TCRdb copy is restricted to in-frame clones and leaves out a portion. The sample records about 240,000 clones, about 90% being singletons. The sequence derives from a woman aged 25 to 39 in good health and CMV-seropositive. The sequenced sample consisted of PBMCs. The rearrangement links TRBV4-1 to TRBJ1-3, with D possibly matching TRBD1 (5 bases). CDR3: CASSQDTGHSGNTIYF. Here the CDR3 DNA reads TGCGCCAGCAGCCAAGATACAGGCCACTCTGGAAACACCATATATTTT.